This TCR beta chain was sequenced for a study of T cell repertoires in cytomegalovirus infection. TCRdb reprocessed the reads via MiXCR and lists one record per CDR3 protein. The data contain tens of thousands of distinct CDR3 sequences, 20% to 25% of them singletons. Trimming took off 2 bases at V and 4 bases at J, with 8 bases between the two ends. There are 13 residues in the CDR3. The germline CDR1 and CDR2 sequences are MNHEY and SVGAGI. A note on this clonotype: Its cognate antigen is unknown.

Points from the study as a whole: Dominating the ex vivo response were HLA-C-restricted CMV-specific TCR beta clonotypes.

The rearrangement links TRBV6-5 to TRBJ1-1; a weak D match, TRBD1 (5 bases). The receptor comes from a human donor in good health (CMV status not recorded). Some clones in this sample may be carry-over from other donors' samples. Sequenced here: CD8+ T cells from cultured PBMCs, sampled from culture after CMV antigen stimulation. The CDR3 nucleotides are TGTGCCAGCAGTTACGGGACCGTCACTGAAGCTTTCTTT. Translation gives CASSYGTVTEAFF.